The rows below give T cell receptor beta chains drawn from one sample of a study of CD8 T cells in ankylosing spondylitis. TCRdb independently ran MiXCR on the 5' RACE reads; one entry per CDR3 protein. This repertoire shows 800,000 to 900,000 distinct CDR3 sequences, about 12% found once; its top ten account for more than 0.5%. Sequenced sample: blood, either unsorted or a sorted T cell fraction (not recorded which). The source of these receptors is a male donor with ankylosing spondylitis. Each CDR3 is given with its conserved first and last residue. A D gene is named only where the DNA matches it firmly. Not all rows give a size; the values are once, few, many and, for expanded clones, a class.

TRBV6-5	TRBD1	15	few	TRBJ1-2	TGTGCCAGCAGTTACCGAATCAGGGGGGACTATGGCTACACCTTC	CASSYRIRGDYGYTF
TRBV29-1	TRBD2	15	-	TRBJ2-1	TGCAGCGTTGGAGGGGCGGGAGCCTCCTACAATGAGCAGTTCTTC	CSVGGAGASYNEQFF
TRBV28	TRBD1	19	-	TRBJ2-2	TGTGCCAGCAGTTCGCCACAGGGGGCTAAATCCTCGAACACCGGGGAGCTGTTTTTT	CASSSPQGAKSSNTGELFF
TRBV12-3/TRBV12-4	TRBD1	13	many	TRBJ2-5	TGTGCCAGCAGCGACAGGGTCCAAGAGACCCAGTACTTC	CASSDRVQETQYF
TRBV20-1	-	13	many	TRBJ2-5	TGCAGTGCAGGCCCGGGGTGGGGAGAGACCCAGTACTTC	CSAGPGWGETQYF
TRBV4-3	TRBD1	16	few	TRBJ2-1	TGCGCCAGCAGTCAAGGGACAGGGGGGGCCCCCAAGGGGCAGTTCTTC	CASSQGTGGAPKGQFF
TRBV24-1	TRBD1	13	-	TRBJ2-3	TGTGCCACCGAGGGGGCGTCGACAGATACGCAGTATTTT	CATEGASTDTQYF
TRBV10-3	-	15	few	TRBJ2-2	TGTGCCATCAGTGATTTCCTGAAAGGGGCCGGGGAGCTGTTTTTT	CAISDFLKGAGELFF
TRBV20-1	-	12	-	TRBJ1-1	TGCAGTGCTGTCGACCCTAACACTGAAGCTTTCTTT	CSAVDPNTEAFF
TRBV9	-	14	-	TRBJ2-2	TGTGCCAGCAGCGTAGCTCCGAGGACCGGGGAGCTGTTTTTT	CASSVAPRTGELFF
TRBV4-2	-	13	-	TRBJ1-2	TGTGCCAGCAGCCAACCGGGTTACTATGGCTACACCTTC	CASSQPGYYGYTF
TRBV4-2	TRBD2	15	-	TRBJ2-7	TGTGCCAGCAGCTTGAAGGGGAGGGATGGGCACGAGCAGTACTTC	CASSLKGRDGHEQYF
TRBV4-3	-	15	few	TRBJ2-7	TGCGCCAGCAGCCAAGATGGGGGGGCAGGGAACGAGCAGTACTTC	CASSQDGGAGNEQYF
TRBV6-1	-	13	-	TRBJ2-2	TGTGCCACAACAACAGGAAACACCGGGGAGCTGTTTTTT	CATTTGNTGELFF
TRBV29-1	TRBD2	15	-	TRBJ2-7	TGCAGCGCAGGACTAGCGGGAGGAACCTCCTACGAGCAGTACTTC	CSAGLAGGTSYEQYF
TRBV20-1	TRBD1	16	-	TRBJ1-4	TGCAGTGCTAGAGGTGGACAGGGGAAGTCTAGGGAAAAACTGTTTTTT	CSARGGQGKSREKLFF
TRBV5-6	TRBD2	14	few	TRBJ2-5	TGTGCCAGCAGCGCGGGACTAGAGTTGGAGACCCAGTACTTC	CASSAGLELETQYF
TRBV7-2	TRBD1	14	many	TRBJ1-4	TGTGCCAGCAGCCTACAGGGGGCGGATGAAAAACTGTTTTTT	CASSLQGADEKLFF
TRBV12-3/TRBV12-4	TRBD2	15	few	TRBJ2-1	TGTGCCAGCAGTTTTTGGCGGGGGGAATACAATGAGCAGTTCTTC	CASSFWRGEYNEQFF
TRBV5-1	-	13	-	TRBJ2-5	TGCGCCAGCAGCCCGGAGTACCAAGAGACCCAGTACTTC	CASSPEYQETQYF
TRBV20-1	TRBD1	17	-	TRBJ1-5	TGCAGTGCTAGATCAGGAGGGGGCGACATCAGCAATCAGCCCCAGCATTTT	CSARSGGGDISNQPQHF
TRBV7-2	-	15	-	TRBJ1-2	TGTGCCAGCAGCCCCGACTCTACAGGATACTATGGCTACACCTTC	CASSPDSTGYYGYTF
TRBV6-2/TRBV6-3	-	12	-	TRBJ1-2	TGTGCCAGCAGCTGGAAAGGAGATGGCTACACCTTC	CASSWKGDGYTF
TRBV5-6	-	15	-	TRBJ1-4	TGTGCCAGCAGCTTCGGGGGCCGTCAATTTGAAAAACTGTTTTTT	CASSFGGRQFEKLFF
TRBV7-2	-	15	-	TRBJ1-6	TGTGCCAGCAGCTTAGTTCCCTGGAATAATTCACCCCTCCACTTT	CASSLVPWNNSPLHF
TRBV6-2/TRBV6-3	-	15	-	TRBJ1-2	TGTGCCAGCAGTTACTCGATACGTATGATTTATGGCTACACCTTC	CASSYSIRMIYGYTF
TRBV10-1	TRBD1	15	-	TRBJ2-7	TGCGCCAGCAGTGAGTCTAGGACAGGGAGCGACGAGCAGTACTTC	CASSESRTGSDEQYF
TRBV29-1	-	13	few	TRBJ2-3	TGCAGCGCAGGACGGGTAGATCCAGATACGCAGTATTTT	CSAGRVDPDTQYF